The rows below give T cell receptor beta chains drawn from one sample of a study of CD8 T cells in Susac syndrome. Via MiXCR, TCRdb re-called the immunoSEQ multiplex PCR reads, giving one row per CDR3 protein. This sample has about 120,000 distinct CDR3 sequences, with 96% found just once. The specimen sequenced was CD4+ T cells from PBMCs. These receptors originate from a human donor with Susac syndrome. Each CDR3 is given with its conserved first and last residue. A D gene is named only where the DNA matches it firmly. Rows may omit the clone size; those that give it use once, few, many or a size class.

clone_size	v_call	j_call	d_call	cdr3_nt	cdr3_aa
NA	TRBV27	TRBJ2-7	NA	TGTGCCAGCAGGCCCGTGGGTCGGAGCTCCTACGAGCAGTACTTC	CASRPVGRSSYEQYF
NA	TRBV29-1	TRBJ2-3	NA	TGCAGCGTTGAAGGGGGGAACACAGATACGCAGTATTTT	CSVEGGNTDTQYF
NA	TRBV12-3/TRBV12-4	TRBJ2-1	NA	TGTGCCAGCATCCCGACCGCCCGGAGTGAGCAGTTCTTC	CASIPTARSEQFF
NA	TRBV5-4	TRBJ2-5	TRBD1	TGTGCCAGCAGATGGGACAGGGGATCAGAGACCCAGTACTTC	CASRWDRGSETQYF
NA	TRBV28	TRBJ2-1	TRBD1	TGTGCCAGCAGTTCCACAGGGGGCGAGCAGTTCTTC	CASSSTGGEQFF
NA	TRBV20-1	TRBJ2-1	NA	TGCAGTGCTCGCGCCTCGGTCAATGAGCAGTTCTTC	CSARASVNEQFF
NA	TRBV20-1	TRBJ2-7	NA	TGCAGTGCTGTGGATTGGACAGAGAACGAGCAGTACTTC	CSAVDWTENEQYF
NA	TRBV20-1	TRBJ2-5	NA	TGCAGTGCTTCTTGGGACATTCTCCAAGAGACCCAGTACTTC	CSASWDILQETQYF
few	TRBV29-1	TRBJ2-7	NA	TGCAGCGTTGAAGATCAGAGGGGTAGCTACGAGCAGTACTTC	CSVEDQRGSYEQYF
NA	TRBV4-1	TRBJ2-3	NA	TGCGCCAGCAGCAAAAGCGGGCCGAGGACAGATACGCAGTATTTT	CASSKSGPRTDTQYF
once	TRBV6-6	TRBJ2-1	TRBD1	TGTGCCAGCAGTTACTGGGACAGAGACAATGAGCAGTTCTTC	CASSYWDRDNEQFF
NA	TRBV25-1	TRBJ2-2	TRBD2	TGTGCCAGCAGGGGGGAGGGATACACCGGGGAGCTGTTTTTT	CASRGEGYTGELFF
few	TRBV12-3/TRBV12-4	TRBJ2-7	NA	TGTGCCAGCAGTTTAAGTGGCTACGAGCAGTACTTC	CASSLSGYEQYF
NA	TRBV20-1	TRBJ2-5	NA	TGCAGTGCCCCCGAAAGGGGGGAGACCCAGTACTTC	CSAPERGETQYF
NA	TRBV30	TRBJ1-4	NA	TGTGCCTGTTTCGTAGGGGCTATAGAGGAAAAACTGTTTTTT	CACFVGAIEEKLFF
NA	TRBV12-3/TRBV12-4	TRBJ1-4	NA	TGTGCCAGCAGTTTCAGAACAACTAATGAAAAACTGTTTTTT	CASSFRTTNEKLFF
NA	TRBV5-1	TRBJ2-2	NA	TGCGCCAGCAGCTTGGAAGGAAACACCGGGGAGCTGTTTTTT	CASSLEGNTGELFF
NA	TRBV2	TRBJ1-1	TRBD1	TGTGCCAGCAGGGATGACAGGGGGGGCACTGAAGCTTTCTTT	CASRDDRGGTEAFF
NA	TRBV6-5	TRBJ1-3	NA	TGTGCCTCAGGGAGCTCTGGAAACACCATATATTTT	CASGSSGNTIYF
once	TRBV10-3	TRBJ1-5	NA	TGTGCCATCAGTGAGGGACTTGCGAATCAGCCCCAGCATTTT	CAISEGLANQPQHF
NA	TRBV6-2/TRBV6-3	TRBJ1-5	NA	TGTGCCAGCAGTGGGTATTTCAATCAGCCCCAGCATTTT	CASSGYFNQPQHF
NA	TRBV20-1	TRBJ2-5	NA	TGCAGTCCTGATATGCAAGAGACCCAGTACTTC	CSPDMQETQYF
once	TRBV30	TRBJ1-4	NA	TGTGCCTGGAGTATGCGACAGGCTGAAAAACTGTTTTTT	CAWSMRQAEKLFF
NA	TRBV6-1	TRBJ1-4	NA	TGTGCCAGCAGTGAAGCCGGGGGGTATAATGAAAAACTGTTTTTT	CASSEAGGYNEKLFF
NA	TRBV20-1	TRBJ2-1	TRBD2	TGCAGTGCCACCTCCGGCGGGAGAATAAATGAGCAGTTCTTC	CSATSGGRINEQFF
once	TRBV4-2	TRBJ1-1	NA	TGTGCCAGCAGCCAAGGGCAGTTGAACACTGAAGCTTTCTTT	CASSQGQLNTEAFF